This passage covers 12 T cell receptor beta chains from one sample sequenced in a study of CD8+ T cells in alopecia areata. Treatment of the sample: oral pan-JAK inhibitor, 5-10 mg twice daily. Extraction and reverse transcription of RNA yielded cDNA as the sequencing template. Clones were read by immunoSEQ multiplex PCR, and TCRdb kept only the in-frame ones, dropping some. This table has 95,000 to 100,000 clones, just under 60% appearing once. The input for sequencing was CD8+ T cells sorted from blood, taken at week 56, from a patient treated with tofacitinib. These receptors were collected from a human donor with alopecia areata.

The chain has TRBV29-1 and TRBJ2-5; D possibly uses TRBD1 or TRBD2 (5 bases each). The J call may be incorrect, as the DNA end agrees better with TRBJ2-7. The CDR3 sequence is 12 residues long. Germline CDR1 reads SQVTM; CDR2 reads ANQGSEA. CDR3 DNA: TGCAGCGTTGAATTGGGGGCCTACGAGCAGTACTTC. Protein sequence: CSVELGAYEQYF.

The chain combines TRBV30 with TRBJ1-5, with TRBD1 matching 7 bases. V was clipped by 7 bases and J by 11 bases; unmatched bases: 11. The germline V gene has CDR1 GTSNPN and CDR2 SVGIG (reference sequence). The length of the CDR3 is 12 residues. The CDR3 is CAFGDSTPAQHF. In nucleotides, the CDR3 is TGTGCCTTTGGGGACAGCACCCCGGCCCAGCATTTT. Filled out from reference TRBV30 and TRBJ1-5, the complete variable domain reads SQTIHQWPATLVQPVGSPLSLECTVEGTSNPNLYWYRQAAGRGLQLLFYSVGIGQISSEVPQNLSASRPQDRQFILSSKKLLLSDSGFYLCAFGDSTPAQHFGDGTRLSIL.

The chain carries TRBV13 and TRBJ1-2; perhaps TRBD1 as D (6 bases). Trimming cost V 6 bases and J 5 bases, with 16 bases left between them. This CDR3 has 14 residues. Germline assignment: CDR1 PRHDT and CDR2 FYEKMQ (reference sequence). The CDR3, as DNA: TGTGCCAGCAGTTTCGGACAGCCCATTTATGGCTACACCTTC. This translates into CASSFGQPIYGYTF.

This clone was observed a few times. This sequence joins TRBV5-6 and TRBJ2-1, with 10 bases aligning to TRBD1. CDR1 and CDR2 from the germline V gene are SGHDT and YYEEEE. The CDR3 spans 14 residues. V lost 0 bases to trimming and J lost 10 bases; unmatched junction nucleotides: 4. The DNA of the CDR3 is TGTGCCAGCAGCTTGGGACAGGGGGCCGGCGAGCAGTTCTTC. Amino acids: CASSLGQGAGEQFF.

This chain links TRBV2 with TRBJ2-1; D unclear. The CDR3 totals 13 residues. The germline V gene has CDR1 SNHLY and CDR2 FYNNEI. V was shortened by 1 base and J by 6 bases, with 7 bases between the two germline ends. Written as DNA, the CDR3 is TGTGCCAGCAGTGAAGGTCGGACCAATGAGCAGTTCTTC. Translation: CASSEGRTNEQFF. Full variable domain (missing parts from reference TRBV2 and TRBJ2-1): EPEVTQTPSHQVTQMGQEVILRCVPISNHLYFYWYRQILGQKVEFLVSFYNNEISEKSEIFDDQFSVERPDGSNFTLKIRSTKLEDSAMYFCASSEGRTNEQFFGPGTRLTVL.

This clone has more than one count but fewer than ten. This chain connects TRBV5-6 to TRBJ2-1; D may match TRBD1 or TRBD2 (7 bases each). Per germline, CDR1 SGHDT and CDR2 YYEEEE. There are 14 residues in the CDR3. V was shortened by 4 bases and J by 8 bases, with 16 bases between the two germline ends. CDR3 loop: CASSPARGGHEQFF. CDR3 coding DNA: TGTGCCAGCAGCCCCGCCAGGGGGGGCCATGAGCAGTTCTTC.

The chain employs TRBV7-9 and TRBJ2-3; no definite D call. Germline CDR1 SEHNR, CDR2 FQNEAQ (reference sequence). V dropped 1 base and J dropped 14 bases, with 19 bases sitting between them. There are 14 residues in the CDR3. CDR3: CASSLGSQAETGYF. The CDR3 DNA reads as TGTGCCAGCAGCTTAGGGAGTCAGGCGGAAACCGGGTATTTT.

This clone was observed a single time. The chain carries TRBV7-9 and TRBJ2-7; possible D gene TRBD1, 6 bases. The CDR3 runs to 12 residues. V was shortened by 5 bases and J by 3 bases, with 8 bases between the two germline ends. The germline gives CDR1 SEHNR, CDR2 FQNEAQ (reference sequence). The CDR3 loop is CASSATGYEQYF. Written as DNA, the CDR3 is TGTGCCAGCAGCGCGACAGGCTACGAGCAGTACTTC.

This sequence joins TRBV7-9 and TRBJ2-7, with TRBD2 matching over 11 bases. CDR3 length equals 15 residues. V lost 5 bases and J lost 2; bases outside the gene matches: 5. CDR1 is SEHNR and CDR2 is FQNEAQ in the germline V gene (reference sequence). The CDR3, as DNA: TGTGCCAGCAGCCCCACTAGCGGGGGCCCCTACGAGCAGTACTTC. Residues: CASSPTSGGPYEQYF. The whole variable domain, remainder taken from reference TRBV7-9 and TRBJ2-7, is DTGVSQNPRHKITKRGQNVTFRCDPISEHNRLYWYRQTLGQGPEFLTYFQNEAQLEKSRLLSDRFSAERPKGSFSTLEIQRTEQGDSAMYLCASSPTSGGPYEQYFGPGTRLTVT.

The chain uses TRBV5-1 and TRBJ2-2; 9 bases are a match to TRBD1. The J segment lost 5 bases and the V segment lost 1 base, leaving 6 bases of the junction unmatched. Germline loops: CDR1 SGHRS, CDR2 YFSETQ. This CDR3 has 16 residues. Written as DNA, the CDR3 is TGCGCCAGCAGCTTGACCATCGGGACAGGGACCGGGGAGCTGTTTTTT. It specifies CASSLTIGTGTGELFF.

The chain carries TRBV6-5 and TRBJ1-2; 8 nucleotides align to TRBD1. The length of the CDR3 is 16 residues. With V trimmed by 2 bases and J by 6 bases, 11 bases remained unmatched. Germline V gives CDR1 MNHEY, CDR2 SVGAGI. CDR3 loop: CASSYGPSRTGHGYTF. CDR3 nucleotides: TGTGCCAGCAGTTACGGTCCGAGCCGGACAGGGCATGGCTACACCTTC.

The chain combines TRBV7-3 with TRBJ2-1, with 7 bases fitting TRBD2. The CDR3 is made up of 16 amino acids. After removal of 5 bases from V and 0 bases from J, the junction contained 7 bases not matched to a gene. Germline CDR1 SGHTA, CDR2 FQGTGA. DNA of the CDR3: TGTGCCAGCAGCCGGCGCGGGGGAAGCTCCTACAATGAGCAGTTCTTC. Protein product: CASSRRGGSSYNEQFF. The full variable domain, in which reference TRBV7-3 and TRBJ2-1 provide the parts outside the CDR3, is GAGVSQTPSNKVTEKGKYVELRCDPISGHTALYWYRQSLGQGPEFLIYFQGTGAADDSGLPNDRFFAVRPEGSVSTLKIQRTERGDSAVYLCASSRRGGSSYNEQFFGPGTRLTVL.